The T cell receptor (beta chain) described here comes from a study of spatial heterogeneity in lung cancer. Study summary: Consistently, beta-chain sequences turned up in larger numbers than alpha-chain sequences did.

The sample's time point: sample taken at primary tumor resection. Whole RNA from tumor, nontumor lung or frozen PBMC was sequenced unsorted. Every individual TCR cDNA molecule carried its own unique molecular identifier, which allowed correction of PCR and sequencing errors. TCRdb independently ran MiXCR on the 5' RACE reads; one entry per CDR3 protein. This sample has some 80,000 distinct CDR3 sequences; around 7.8% occur once, and the top ten carry roughly 7%. The CDR3 is 15 amino acids. The germline CDR1 and CDR2 sequences are SGHRS and YFSETQ. V gave up 0 bases and J gave up 3 bases; unmatched junction bases: 1.

The TCR was taken from a male donor with early-stage non-small cell lung cancer. The sample here was PBMCs, taken at surgery. The V gene is TRBV5-1, the J gene TRBJ1-5, with 9 positions matching TRBD1. CDR3 nucleotide sequence: TGCGCCAGCAGCTTGGGACAGGGGGACAATCAGCCCCAGCATTTT. It encodes CASSLGQGDNQPQHF.